Below, 8 T cell receptor beta chains from the same sample are listed, as sequenced in a study of identifying expanded T cells in peripheral blood. Here immunoSEQ multiplex PCR was the method, and the copy in TCRdb shows in-frame clones only, minus some. The repertoire holds about 90,000 clones, with around 87% as singletons. The specimen was blood. Receptor source: a person aged 18 to 75 in good health.

The rearrangement links TRBV29-1 to TRBJ2-3; the D is unclear. Trimming pared 0 bases from V and 5 bases from J, leaving 9 bases between. CDR3 length: 13 amino acids. Germline V CDR1 and CDR2: SQVTM, ANQGSEA. The CDR3 region is CSVEDVVLDTQYF. The CDR3, as DNA: TGCAGCGTTGAAGACGTGGTGTTAGATACGCAGTATTTT.

The chain joins TRBV30 to TRBJ1-3; D unclear. V shed 3 bases and J shed 6 bases, with 12 bases lying between them. The CDR3 is 13 amino acids. Germline loops: CDR1 GTSNPN, CDR2 SVGIG (reference sequence). The CDR3 DNA reads as TGTGCCTGGAGCGATGGGCTTAAAAACACCATATATTTT. Its protein is CAWSDGLKNTIYF.

The chain joins TRBV5-6 to TRBJ2-3; D is ambiguous. The CDR3 contains 16 residues. Germline CDR1 reads SGHDT; CDR2 reads YYEEEE. Trimming pared 4 bases from V and 0 bases from J, leaving 15 bases between. CDR3 coding DNA: TGTGCCAGCAGCCCGGACGGACCCACTAGCACAGATACGCAGTATTTT. It translates to CASSPDGPTSTDTQYF. The whole variable domain, filled in from reference TRBV5-6 and TRBJ2-3, reads DAGVTQSPTHLIKTRGQQVTLRCSPKSGHDTVSWYQQALGQGPQFIFQYYEEEERQRGNFPDRFSGHQFPNYSSELNVNALLLGDSALYLCASSPDGPTSTDTQYFGPGTRLTVL.

This clone was observed a few times. Different DNA sequences within this sample yield the same CDR3. The V gene is TRBV5-1, the J gene TRBJ1-5, with D hard to call. This CDR3 is 13 amino acids long. Per the germline V gene, CDR1 is SGHRS and CDR2 is YFSETQ. Trimming cost V 2 bases and J 4 bases, with 7 bases left between them. The CDR3 DNA follows: TGCGCCAGCAGCTTAGGTCCTAATCAGCCCCAGCATTTT. Translation: CASSLGPNQPQHF.

The chain has TRBV7-2 and TRBJ1-5, with D possibly matching TRBD1 (5 bases). Germline loops: CDR1 SGHTA, CDR2 FQGNSA. This CDR3 is 13 amino acids long. V was trimmed by 5 bases and J by 3 bases, leaving 8 bases between them. CDR3 residues: CASSRQFNQPQHF. The CDR3 coding sequence is TGTGCCAGCAGCCGACAGTTCAATCAGCCCCAGCATTTT.

This clone was seen only once. The identical CDR3 is also encoded by other nucleotide sequences in the sample. The chain joins TRBV7-9 to TRBJ2-1, with unresolved D. CDR1 and CDR2 from the germline V gene are SEHNR and FQNEAQ (reference sequence). This CDR3 comprises 13 residues. V was pared by 3 bases and J by 3 bases, with 6 bases between. In nucleotides, the CDR3 is TGTGCCAGCAGCTTTATCAGCTACAATGAGCAGTTCTTC. Its translation: CASSFISYNEQFF.

V is TRBV7-2 and J is TRBJ2-3; 8 nucleotides line up with TRBD2. The CDR3 has 14 residues. Per the germline V gene, CDR1 is SGHTA and CDR2 is FQGNSA. Unmatched junction bases numbered 3, after V lost 3 bases and J lost 4 bases. CDR3 loop: CASSLRGLADTQYF. The CDR3 DNA reads TGTGCCAGCAGCTTGCGGGGACTAGCAGATACGCAGTATTTT.

This clone was observed a few times. The rearrangement joins TRBV7-9 to TRBJ1-5; TRBD1 agrees at 8 bases. The CDR3 spans 14 residues. Germline V CDR1 and CDR2: SEHNR, FQNEAQ (reference sequence). The junction had 0 bases not matched to a gene; V was cut back by 1 base and J by 4 bases. CDR3 sequence (DNA): TGTGCCAGCAGCTTAGGGACAGGGAATCAGCCCCAGCATTTT. Its protein product is CASSLGTGNQPQHF.